This T cell receptor beta chain was recorded in a study of CD8+ T cells in alopecia areata. Study background: Severity was scored as percentage of affected scalp area in treated patients.

Study results and limitations: Scalp lesions, especially in alopecia totalis/universalis, had higher clonality than normal scalp. Many of the expanded lesional clones endured in scalp and blood while on tofacitinib.

Indicated treatment: oral pan-JAK inhibitor, 5-10 mg twice daily. As for this clone: Its antigen is not known.

RNA, once extracted, was reverse transcribed into cDNA for use as the sequencing template. The method was immunoSEQ multiplex PCR; TCRdb's version includes in-frame clones alone and lacks a portion of them. The sample comprises some 160,000 clones, around three fifths of which are singletons, and more than 0.7% rests with the top ten. The V and J ends lost 0 bases and 4 bases respectively, with 10 bases between them. The CDR3 is made up of 14 amino acids. CDR1 is GTSNPN and CDR2 is SVGIG in the germline V gene (reference sequence). The material sequenced was CD4+ T cells sorted from blood, taken at week 4, from a patient treated with tofacitinib. J is TRBJ1-5 and V is TRBV30, with D maybe TRBD1 (6 bases). The sequence was collected from a human donor with alopecia areata. In DNA form, the CDR3 reads TGTGCCTGGAGTGTAGAACAGGGTAATCAGCCCCAGCATTTT. The encoded protein is CAWSVEQGNQPQHF. Complete variable domain (other parts from reference TRBV30 and TRBJ1-5): SQTIHQWPATLVQPVGSPLSLECTVEGTSNPNLYWYRQAAGRGLQLLFYSVGIGQISSEVPQNLSASRPQDRQFILSSKKLLLSDSGFYLCAWSVEQGNQPQHFGDGTRLSIL.